This entry features one T cell receptor (beta chain) sequence. Its specificity is unknown. The time point here: peripheral blood 6 weeks after treatment start. This sample is part of a study of PD-L1 blockade in urothelial cancer. Broader study findings: Better survival was predicted by below-median pretreatment blood TCR clonality.

The CDR3 totals 15 residues. V lost 2 bases to trimming and J lost 11 bases, with 20 bases between them. In germline, CDR1 is MNHNS, CDR2 SASEGT. Assay: immunoSEQ multiplex PCR; the TCRdb copy retains only in-frame clones and omits some. Found here are some 110,000 clones, around nine tenths of them singletons; the top ten hold around 1.7%. The chain uses TRBV6-1 and TRBJ2-3; tentatively, D is TRBD2 (6 bases). The receptor comes from a man aged 55 to 70 with urothelial cancer. Sequenced here: PBMCs, sampled around atezolizumab (anti-PD-L1) treatment. CDR3 in DNA: TGTGCCAGCAGTGAAACTTTCCAGGGAGGCCTGGGGCAGTATTTT. Its translation is CASSETFQGGLGQYF.